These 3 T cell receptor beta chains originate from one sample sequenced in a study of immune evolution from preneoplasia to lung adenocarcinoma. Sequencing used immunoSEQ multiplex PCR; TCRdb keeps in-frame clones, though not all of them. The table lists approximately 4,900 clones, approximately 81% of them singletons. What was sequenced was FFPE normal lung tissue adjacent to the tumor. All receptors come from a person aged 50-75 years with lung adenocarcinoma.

CDR3 region: CATSRVVGESYEQYF. Here the CDR3 DNA reads TGTGCCACCAGCAGAGTAGTGGGGGAATCCTACGAGCAGTACTTC. V is TRBV15 and J is TRBJ2-7; D possibly matches TRBD1 or TRBD2 (5 bases each). The CDR3 runs 15 residues. Germline V CDR1 and CDR2: LNHNV, YYDKDF (reference sequence). Trimming shortened V by 1 base and J by 1 base, and 11 bases separated the two germline ends.

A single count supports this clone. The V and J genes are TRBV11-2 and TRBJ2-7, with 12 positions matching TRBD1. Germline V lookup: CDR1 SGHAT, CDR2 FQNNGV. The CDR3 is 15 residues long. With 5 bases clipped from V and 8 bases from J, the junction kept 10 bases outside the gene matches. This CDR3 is CASSLTGTGGSKQYF. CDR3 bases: TGTGCCAGCAGCCTTACCGGGACAGGGGGCAGTAAGCAGTACTTC. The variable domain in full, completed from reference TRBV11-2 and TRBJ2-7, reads EAGVAQSPRYKIIEKRQSVAFWCNPISGHATLYWYQQILGQGPKLLIQFQNNGVVDDSQLPKDRFSAERLKGVDSTLKIQPAKLEDSAVYLCASSLTGTGGSKQYFGPGTRLTVT.

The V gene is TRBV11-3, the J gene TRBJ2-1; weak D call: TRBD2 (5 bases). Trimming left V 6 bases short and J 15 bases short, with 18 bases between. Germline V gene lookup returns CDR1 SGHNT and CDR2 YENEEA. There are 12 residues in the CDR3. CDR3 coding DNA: TGTGCCAGCAGTCATGTCGCGGGCGGATTGTTCTTC. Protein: CASSHVAGGLFF.